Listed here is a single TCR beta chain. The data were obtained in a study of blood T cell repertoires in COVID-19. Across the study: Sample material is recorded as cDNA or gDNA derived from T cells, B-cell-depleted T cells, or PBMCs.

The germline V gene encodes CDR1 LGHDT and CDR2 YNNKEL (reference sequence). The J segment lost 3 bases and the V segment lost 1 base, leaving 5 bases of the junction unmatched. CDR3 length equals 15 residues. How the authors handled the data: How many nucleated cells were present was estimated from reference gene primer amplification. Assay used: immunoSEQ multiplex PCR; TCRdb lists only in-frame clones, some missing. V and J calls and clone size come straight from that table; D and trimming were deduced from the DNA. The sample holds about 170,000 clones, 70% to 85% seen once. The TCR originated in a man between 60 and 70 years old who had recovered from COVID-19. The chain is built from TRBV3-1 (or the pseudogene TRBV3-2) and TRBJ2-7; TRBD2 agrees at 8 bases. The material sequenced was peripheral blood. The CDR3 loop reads CASSQGKAGVYEQYF. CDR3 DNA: TGTGCCAGCAGCCAAGGGAAAGCGGGGGTCTACGAGCAGTACTTC.